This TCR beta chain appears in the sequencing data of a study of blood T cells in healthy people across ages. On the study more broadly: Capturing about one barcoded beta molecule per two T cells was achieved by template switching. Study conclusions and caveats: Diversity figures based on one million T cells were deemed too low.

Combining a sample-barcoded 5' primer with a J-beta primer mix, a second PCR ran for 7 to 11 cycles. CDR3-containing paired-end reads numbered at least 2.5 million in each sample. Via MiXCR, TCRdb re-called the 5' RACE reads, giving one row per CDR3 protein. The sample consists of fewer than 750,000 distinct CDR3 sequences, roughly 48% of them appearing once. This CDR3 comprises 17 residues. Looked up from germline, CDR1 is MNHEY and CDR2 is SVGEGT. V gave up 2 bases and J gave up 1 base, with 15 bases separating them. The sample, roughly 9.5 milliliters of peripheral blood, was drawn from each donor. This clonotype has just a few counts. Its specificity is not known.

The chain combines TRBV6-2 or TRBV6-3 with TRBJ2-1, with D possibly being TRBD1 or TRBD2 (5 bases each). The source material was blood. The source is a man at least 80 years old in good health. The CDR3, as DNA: TGTGCCAGCAGTTACGCCACCCGGGGCATGTCCTACAATGAGCAGTTCTTC. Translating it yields CASSYATRGMSYNEQFF.